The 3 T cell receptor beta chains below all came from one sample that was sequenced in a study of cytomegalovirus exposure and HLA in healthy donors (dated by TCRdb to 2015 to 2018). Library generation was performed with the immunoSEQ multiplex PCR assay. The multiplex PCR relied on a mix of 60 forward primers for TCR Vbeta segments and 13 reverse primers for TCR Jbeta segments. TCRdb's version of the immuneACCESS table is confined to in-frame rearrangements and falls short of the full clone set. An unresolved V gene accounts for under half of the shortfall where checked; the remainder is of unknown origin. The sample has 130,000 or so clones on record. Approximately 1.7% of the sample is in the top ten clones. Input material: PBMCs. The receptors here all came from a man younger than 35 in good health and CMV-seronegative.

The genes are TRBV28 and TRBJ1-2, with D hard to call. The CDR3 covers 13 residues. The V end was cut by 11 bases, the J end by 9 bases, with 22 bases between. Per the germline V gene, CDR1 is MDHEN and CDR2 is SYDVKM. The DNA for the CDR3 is TGTGCCGCAGGCAGCTCGCCCCCCGGGAGCTACACCTTC. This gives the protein CAAGSSPPGSYTF.

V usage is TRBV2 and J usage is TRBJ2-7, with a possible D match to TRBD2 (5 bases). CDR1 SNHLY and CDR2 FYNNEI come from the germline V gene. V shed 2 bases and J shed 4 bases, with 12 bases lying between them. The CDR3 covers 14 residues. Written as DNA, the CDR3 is TGTGCCAGCAGTGAACGGCCGTCGGGGTACGAGCAGTACTTC. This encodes CASSERPSGYEQYF.

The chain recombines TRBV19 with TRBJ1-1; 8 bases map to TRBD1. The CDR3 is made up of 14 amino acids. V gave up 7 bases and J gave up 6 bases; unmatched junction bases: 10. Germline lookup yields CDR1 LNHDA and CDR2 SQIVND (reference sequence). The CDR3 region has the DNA TGTGCCAGTACCAAATGGACAGGGCTCGCTGAAGCTTTCTTT. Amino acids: CASTKWTGLAEAFF.